Only one count was recorded for the clone carrying this T cell receptor (beta chain). Its target is not known. This entry is derived from a study of monozygotic twins with cystic fibrosis. Study results and limitations: Age, concordance and disease severity did not associate with shared CDR3 numbers.

The table came from immunoSEQ multiplex PCR; TCRdb's copy has only in-frame clones and leaves some out. The table lists roughly 10,000 clones, around 95% of them singletons. The sequenced sample consisted of blood. This TCR came from a boy aged 5-17 years with cystic fibrosis.

Written as DNA, the CDR3 is TGTGCCAGCAGTTTAGAGGGGGCTAAGGAGCAGTACTTC. Protein sequence: CASSLEGAKEQYF. The chain uses TRBV28 and TRBJ2-7; 7 bases are a match to TRBD1. V lost 2 bases, J lost 7 bases, and 5 bases stayed unmatched. CDR1 is MDHEN and CDR2 is SYDVKM in the germline V gene. The CDR3 runs 13 residues.